The text below deals with one TCR beta chain. CDR3 length: 14 amino acids. V lost 5 bases, J lost 1 base, and 6 bases lay in between. Germline loops: CDR1 MNHEY, CDR2 SVGAGI. This sample was taken from a study of blood T cell repertoires in COVID-19. Overall study: Some COVID-19 samples were acute and others convalescent; all came from the United States, Italy and Spain. Sources were T cells, B-cell-depleted T cells, or PBMCs; the material itself was cDNA or gDNA.

Here immunoSEQ multiplex PCR was the method, and the copy in TCRdb shows in-frame clones only, minus some. Of 72,000 or so clones listed, roughly 82% are singletons. The chain employs TRBV6-5 and TRBJ2-6; D not resolved. The TCR originated in a man older than 75 with active COVID-19. Input material: peripheral blood. CDR3 coding DNA: TGTGCCAGCAGTCCCGGGTCTGGGGCCAACGTCCTGACTTTC. Its translation is CASSPGSGANVLTF.